These 20 T cell receptor beta chains were sequenced from one sample in a study of cytomegalovirus exposure and HLA in healthy donors. In the PCR, 60 Vbeta and 13 Jbeta primers were used. Generated by immunoSEQ multiplex PCR, the TCRdb table keeps only in-frame clones and is missing some. The sample includes 150,000 to 200,000 clones, less than 90% of them seen just once. The sequenced sample was PBMCs. All receptors come from a girl under three years old in good health and CMV-seronegative.

J is TRBJ2-7 and V is TRBV10-3, with D maybe TRBD2 (6 bases). Germline values: CDR1 ENHRY, CDR2 SYGVKD. V was cut by 5 bases and J by 3 bases, with 17 bases left in between. The CDR3 is 15 residues long. Written as DNA, the CDR3 is TGTGCCATCAGTCGACCGGGGGAGGCCGACTACGAGCAGTACTTC. Amino acids: CAISRPGEADYEQYF.

The J gene is TRBJ2-5, the V gene TRBV6-4; 9 positions agree with TRBD2. With 8 bases clipped from V and 5 bases from J, the junction kept 12 bases outside the gene matches. Germline V gene sequence: CDR1 MRHNA, CDR2 SNTAGT. This CDR3 contains 15 residues. The CDR3 DNA is TGTGCCAGCCATGTCGGTGGCGGGAGGGCGGAGACCCAGTACTTC. Amino acids: CASHVGGGRAETQYF.

In its sample, this clone was seen a few times. The rearrangement links TRBV15 to TRBJ1-6; no clear D. Trimming cost V 0 bases and J 5 bases, with 8 bases left between them. The CDR3 extends over 15 amino acids. Germline V gives CDR1 LNHNV, CDR2 YYDKDF (reference sequence). The CDR3 region is CATSRDTPHNSPLHF. In DNA form, the CDR3 reads TGTGCCACCAGCAGAGATACACCCCATAATTCACCCCTCCACTTT.

The genes are TRBV7-2 and TRBJ2-7; the D gene is possibly TRBD1 (5 bases). Germline V gene sequence: CDR1 SGHTA, CDR2 FQGNSA. Trimming removed 1 base at V and 2 bases at J, with 9 bases between. The CDR3 is made up of 14 amino acids. The chain's CDR3 is CASSLGTGTYEQYF. The CDR3 DNA reads TGTGCCAGCAGCTTAGGTACAGGAACCTACGAGCAGTACTTC. The full variable domain, in which reference TRBV7-2 and TRBJ2-7 provide the parts outside the CDR3, is GAGVSQSPSNKVTEKGKDVELRCDPISGHTALYWYRQSLGQGLEFLIYFQGNSAPDKSGLPSDRFSAERTGGSVSTLTIQRTQQEDSAVYLCASSLGTGTYEQYFGPGTRLTVT.

The rearrangement uses TRBV19 and TRBJ2-7; 12 bases are a match to TRBD2. The CDR3 consists of 15 residues. V dropped 3 bases and J dropped 2; count of bases not matched to a gene: 2. Germline CDR1 and CDR2: LNHDA and SQIVND (reference sequence). CDR3 in amino acids: CASSMGLAGPYEQYF. CDR3 coding DNA: TGTGCCAGTAGTATGGGACTAGCGGGTCCCTACGAGCAGTACTTC.

This chain connects TRBV25-1 to TRBJ2-7; 7 bases align to TRBD1. Trimming at V came to 3 bases and at J to 5 bases, leaving 7 bases not matched to a gene. This CDR3 comprises 14 residues. Per germline, CDR1 MGHDK and CDR2 SYGVNS. The CDR3 reads CASSDWGTVHEQYF. CDR3 DNA: TGTGCCAGCAGTGATTGGGGGACAGTCCACGAGCAGTACTTC.

This sequence joins TRBV4-1 and TRBJ1-1; 9 nucleotides align to TRBD1. Unmatched junction bases numbered 5, after V lost 3 bases and J lost 0 bases. Germline CDR1 MGHRA, CDR2 YSYEKL. The CDR3 sequence is 16 residues long. CDR3 sequence reads: CASSHRTGALNTEAFF. The DNA of the CDR3 is TGCGCCAGCAGCCATAGGACAGGGGCTTTGAACACTGAAGCTTTCTTT.

A note on this clone: The junction departs from germline at one end; a sequencing error may be responsible. The gene calls are TRBV7-9 and TRBJ2-7, with D uncertain. Germline CDR1 reads SEHNR; CDR2 reads FQNEAQ (reference sequence). The length of the CDR3 is 13 residues. The CDR3 DNA reads TGTTCCAGCAGCTCGTCGGAGAGCTACGAGCAGTACTTC. Encoded protein: CSSSSSESYEQYF.

The V and J genes are TRBV11-3 and TRBJ2-1, with 12 bases lining up with TRBD2. V was pared by 4 bases and J by 5 bases, with 6 bases of the junction left unmatched. The CDR3 is made up of 16 amino acids. Per germline, CDR1 SGHNT and CDR2 YENEEA. This CDR3 reads CASSSETSGGNNEQFF. The DNA for the CDR3 is TGTGCCAGCAGCTCGGAGACTAGCGGGGGAAACAATGAGCAGTTCTTC.

The V gene is TRBV7-3, the J gene TRBJ2-1; tentatively, D is TRBD2 (6 bases). The CDR3 is 18 residues long. V gave up 2 bases and J gave up 4 bases, with 21 bases separating them. Germline V lookup: CDR1 SGHTA, CDR2 FQGTGA. The CDR3 DNA reads as TGTGCCAGCAGCTTATTGGGGGACTTCCAGATCCGGTACAATGAGCAGTTCTTC. This codes for CASSLLGDFQIRYNEQFF. Using reference TRBV7-3 and TRBJ2-1 for the parts outside the CDR3, the full variable domain is GAGVSQTPSNKVTEKGKYVELRCDPISGHTALYWYRQSLGQGPEFLIYFQGTGAADDSGLPNDRFFAVRPEGSVSTLKIQRTERGDSAVYLCASSLLGDFQIRYNEQFFGPGTRLTVL.

The CDR3 DNA reads as TGTGCCAGCAGCTTGCTGAGCTCCTACGAGCAGTACTTC. It translates to CASSLLSSYEQYF. This chain links TRBV5-6 with TRBJ2-7; no firm D call. V lost 1 base, J lost 0 bases, and 5 bases lay in between. The CDR3 is 13 residues long. Germline V gene lookup returns CDR1 SGHDT and CDR2 YYEEEE.

The CDR3 DNA reads TGTGCCAGCAGCCCCAGACTCCGGGAGCAGTTCTTC. Protein: CASSPRLREQFF. The chain combines TRBV7-2 with TRBJ2-1, with D hard to call. CDR1 is SGHTA, CDR2 FQGNSA, per germline. Trimming removed 5 bases at V and 10 bases at J, with 12 bases between. The CDR3 extends over 12 amino acids.

This clone was found a few times. The sample contains more than one DNA sequence encoding this CDR3. The chain combines TRBV9 with TRBJ2-3; D not resolved. Trimming stripped 0 bases from V and 3 bases from J, with 2 bases between. The CDR3 sequence is 12 residues long. The germline V gene has CDR1 SGDLS and CDR2 YYNGEE. CDR3 amino acids: CASSVATDTQYF. Written as DNA, the CDR3 is TGTGCCAGCAGCGTAGCGACAGATACGCAGTATTTT. The entire variable domain, with the rest obtained from reference TRBV9 and TRBJ2-3, is as follows: DSGVTQTPKHLITATGQRVTLRCSPRSGDLSVYWYQQSLDQGLQFLIQYYNGEERAKGNILERFSAQQFPDLHSELNLSSLELGDSALYFCASSVATDTQYFGPGTRLTVL.

Written as DNA, the CDR3 is TGTGCCAGCAGTTTATCAGAACGTGGTGAGCAGTTCTTC. Its translation is CASSLSERGEQFF. V usage is TRBV6-5 and J usage is TRBJ2-1; D unresolved. In germline, CDR1 is MNHEY, CDR2 SVGAGI. With 4 bases removed from V and 9 bases from J, the gap between germline ends came to 13 bases. The CDR3 consists of 13 residues.

The rearrangement joins TRBV9 to TRBJ2-5; D may be TRBD1 (5 bases). CDR3 length equals 15 residues. The germline V gene encodes CDR1 SGDLS and CDR2 YYNGEE. Trimming pared 3 bases from V and 3 bases from J, leaving 15 bases between. The CDR3: CASSAETQGEETQYF. The CDR3 region has the DNA TGTGCCAGCAGCGCTGAGACTCAAGGGGAAGAGACCCAGTACTTC.

CDR3: CASSPPAGGTSYEQYF. The DNA for the CDR3 is TGTGCCAGCAGCCCCCCTGCGGGAGGAACCTCCTACGAGCAGTACTTC. The V and J genes are TRBV5-4 and TRBJ2-7, with TRBD2 identical over 8 bases. The CDR3 contains 16 residues. After removal of 4 bases from V and 0 bases from J, the junction contained 9 bases not matched to a gene. From germline, CDR1 is SGHNT and CDR2 YYREEE (reference sequence).

The chain uses TRBV18 and TRBJ2-4, with D possibly matching TRBD2 (7 bases). The V end lost 3 bases, the J end lost 8 bases, and 11 bases lay between the germline ends. From germline, CDR1 is KGHSH and CDR2 LQKENI. The CDR3 has 13 amino acids. Written as DNA, the CDR3 is TGTGCCAGCTCACCGGGGGGGGCCGACATTCAGTACTTC. Protein sequence: CASSPGGADIQYF.

The CDR3 here is CASSYGQGSYNEQFF. The CDR3, as DNA: TGCGCCAGCAGCTATGGACAGGGTTCCTACAATGAGCAGTTCTTC. This chain links TRBV5-1 with TRBJ2-1; 8 bases align to TRBD1. This CDR3 is built from 15 residues. V lost 3 bases, J lost 1 base, and 3 bases stayed unmatched. Germline CDR1 and CDR2: SGHRS and YFSETQ.

This sequence joins TRBV19 and TRBJ2-1; TRBD2 might be the D (5 bases). Between the trimmed V and J ends, which lost 3 bases and 2 bases, there was a span of 8 bases. The CDR3 contains 14 residues. Looked up from germline, CDR1 is LNHDA and CDR2 is SQIVND (reference sequence). CDR3 sequence (DNA): TGTGCCAGTAGTATCACTAGTCCCTACAATGAGCAGTTCTTC. Translated: CASSITSPYNEQFF.

The V gene is TRBV5-1, the J gene TRBJ1-4; the match to TRBD1 covers 7 bases. J lost 3 bases, V lost 4 bases, and 3 bases had no gene match. CDR1 and CDR2 from the germline V gene are SGHRS and YFSETQ. CDR3 size: 14 residues. CDR3 loop: CASSPGQANEKLFF. CDR3 coding DNA: TGCGCCAGCAGCCCCGGACAGGCTAATGAAAAACTGTTTTTT.